This T cell receptor beta chain was identified in a study of T cell changes during pregnancy in multiple sclerosis. Produced via immunoSEQ multiplex PCR; TCRdb's table is partial and in-frame only. The data show just under 45,000 clones, over 85% seen once. The TCR was taken from a female donor with multiple sclerosis, enrolled in a pregnancy study. The sample here was CD4+ T cells from peripheral blood mononuclear cells, taken in the first trimester of pregnancy.

The CDR3 DNA reads TGTGCCAGCAGTGTACACAGGGGTTCCGGGGAGCTGTTTTTT. Residues: CASSVHRGSGELFF. This chain uses TRBV6-4 with TRBJ2-2, with 7 bases matching TRBD1. Trimming cost V 4 bases and J 6 bases; bases outside gene matches: 5. The CDR3 contains 14 residues. Germline values: CDR1 MRHNA, CDR2 SNTAGT.